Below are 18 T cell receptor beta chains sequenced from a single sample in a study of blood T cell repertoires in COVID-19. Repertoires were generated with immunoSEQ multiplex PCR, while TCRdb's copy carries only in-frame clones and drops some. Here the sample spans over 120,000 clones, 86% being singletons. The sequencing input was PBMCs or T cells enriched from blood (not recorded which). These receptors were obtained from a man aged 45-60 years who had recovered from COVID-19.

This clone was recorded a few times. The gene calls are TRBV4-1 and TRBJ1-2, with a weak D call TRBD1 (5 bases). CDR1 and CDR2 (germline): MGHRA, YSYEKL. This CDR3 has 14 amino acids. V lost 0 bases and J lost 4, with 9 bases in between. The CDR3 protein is CASSQERGGYGYTF. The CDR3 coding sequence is TGCGCCAGCAGCCAAGAAAGGGGTGGCTATGGCTACACCTTC.

CDR3 nucleotides: TGCGCCAGCAGCTTAAGGACAGTCTTCACCGGGGAGCTGTTTTTT. It encodes CASSLRTVFTGELFF. The J gene is TRBJ2-2, the V gene TRBV5-1; maybe TRBD1 (6 bases). With 2 bases removed from V and 4 bases from J, the gap between germline ends came to 12 bases. Per germline, CDR1 SGHRS and CDR2 YFSETQ. This CDR3 has 15 amino acids.

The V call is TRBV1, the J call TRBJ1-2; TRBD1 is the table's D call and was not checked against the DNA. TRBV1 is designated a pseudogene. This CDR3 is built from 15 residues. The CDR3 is CTSSHPLEGAHGYTF. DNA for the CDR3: TGCACCAGCAGCCATCCCCTCGAGGGGGCTCATGGCTACACCTTC.

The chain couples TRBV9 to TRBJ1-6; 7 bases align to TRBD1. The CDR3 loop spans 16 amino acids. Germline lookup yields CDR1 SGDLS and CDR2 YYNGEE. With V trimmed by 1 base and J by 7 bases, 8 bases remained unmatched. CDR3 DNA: TGTGCCAGCAGCGTATTGAGCCAGGGGGTAAATTCACCCCTCCACTTT. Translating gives CASSVLSQGVNSPLHF.

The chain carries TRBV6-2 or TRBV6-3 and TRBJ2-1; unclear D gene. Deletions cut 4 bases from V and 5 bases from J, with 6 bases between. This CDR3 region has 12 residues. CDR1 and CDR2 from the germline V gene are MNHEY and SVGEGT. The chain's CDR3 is CASSSVNNEQFF. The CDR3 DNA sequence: TGTGCCAGCAGTTCGGTCAACAATGAGCAGTTCTTC.

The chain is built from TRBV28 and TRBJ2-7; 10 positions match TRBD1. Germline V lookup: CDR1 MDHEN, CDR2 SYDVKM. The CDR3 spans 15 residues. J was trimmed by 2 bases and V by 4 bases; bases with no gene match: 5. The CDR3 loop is CASSSRQGATYEQYF. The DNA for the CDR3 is TGTGCCAGCAGTTCGAGACAGGGGGCCACCTACGAGCAGTACTTC. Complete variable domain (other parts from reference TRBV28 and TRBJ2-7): DVKVTQSSRYLVKRTGEKVFLECVQDMDHENMFWYRQDPGLGLRLIYFSYDVKMKEKGDIPEGYSVSREKKERFSLILESASTNQTSMYLCASSSRQGATYEQYFGPGTRLTVT.

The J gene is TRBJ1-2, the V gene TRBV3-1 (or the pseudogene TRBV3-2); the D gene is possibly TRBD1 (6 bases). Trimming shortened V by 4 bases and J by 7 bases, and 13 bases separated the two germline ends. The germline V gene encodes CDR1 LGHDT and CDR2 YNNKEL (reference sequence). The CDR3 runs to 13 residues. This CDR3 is CASSPARGAGYTF. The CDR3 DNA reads TGTGCCAGCAGCCCCGCCAGGGGAGCTGGCTACACCTTC.

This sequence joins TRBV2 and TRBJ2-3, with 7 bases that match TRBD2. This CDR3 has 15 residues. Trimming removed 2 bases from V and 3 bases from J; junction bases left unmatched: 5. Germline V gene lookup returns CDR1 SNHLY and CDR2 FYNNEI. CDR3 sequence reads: CASSENREETDTQYF. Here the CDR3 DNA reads TGTGCCAGCAGTGAAAACCGGGAGGAAACAGATACGCAGTATTTT.

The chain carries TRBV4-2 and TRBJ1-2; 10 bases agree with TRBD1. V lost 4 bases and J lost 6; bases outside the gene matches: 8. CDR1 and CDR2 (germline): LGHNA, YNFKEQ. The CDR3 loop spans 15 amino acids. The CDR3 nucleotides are TGTGCCAGCAGCCTTCCCGGGACAGGGGAAAATGGCTACACCTTC. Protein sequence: CASSLPGTGENGYTF.

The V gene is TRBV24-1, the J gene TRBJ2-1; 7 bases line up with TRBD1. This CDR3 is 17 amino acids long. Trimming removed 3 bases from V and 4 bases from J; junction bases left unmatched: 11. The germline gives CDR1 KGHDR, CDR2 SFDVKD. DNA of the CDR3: TGTGCCACCAGTGATCCAGGAAGGAGACAGGGATACAATGAGCAGTTCTTC. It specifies CATSDPGRRQGYNEQFF.

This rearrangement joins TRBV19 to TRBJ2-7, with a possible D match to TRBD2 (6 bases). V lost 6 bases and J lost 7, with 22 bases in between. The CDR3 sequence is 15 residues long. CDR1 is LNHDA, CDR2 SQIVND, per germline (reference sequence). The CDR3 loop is CASSPVLATRGEQYF. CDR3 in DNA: TGTGCCAGTAGCCCTGTCCTAGCGACCCGTGGGGAGCAGTACTTC.

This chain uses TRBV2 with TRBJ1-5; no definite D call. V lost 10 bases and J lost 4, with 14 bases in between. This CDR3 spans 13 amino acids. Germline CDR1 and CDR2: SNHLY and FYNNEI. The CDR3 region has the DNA TGTGCCATATCTCCTGGGCTGAATCAGCCCCAGCATTTT. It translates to CAISPGLNQPQHF.

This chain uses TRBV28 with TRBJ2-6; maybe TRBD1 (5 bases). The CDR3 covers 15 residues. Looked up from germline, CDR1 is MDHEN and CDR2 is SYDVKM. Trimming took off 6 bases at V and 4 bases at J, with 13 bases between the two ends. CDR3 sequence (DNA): TGTGCCAGCAGCCAGGGATCTCTAGGGGCCAACGTCCTGACTTTC. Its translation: CASSQGSLGANVLTF.

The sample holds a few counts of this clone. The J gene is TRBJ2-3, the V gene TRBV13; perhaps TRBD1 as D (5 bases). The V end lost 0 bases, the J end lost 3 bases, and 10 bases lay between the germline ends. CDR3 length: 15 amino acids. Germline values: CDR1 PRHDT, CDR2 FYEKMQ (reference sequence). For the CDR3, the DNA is TGTGCCAGCAGCTTAGGCCCAGGGATAACAGATACGCAGTATTTT. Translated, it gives CASSLGPGITDTQYF.

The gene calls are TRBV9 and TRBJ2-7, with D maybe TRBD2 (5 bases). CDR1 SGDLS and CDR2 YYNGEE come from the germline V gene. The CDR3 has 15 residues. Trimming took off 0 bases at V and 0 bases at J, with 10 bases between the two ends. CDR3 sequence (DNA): TGTGCCAGCAGCGTAGATCTAGGGAGCTCCTACGAGCAGTACTTC. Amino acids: CASSVDLGSSYEQYF. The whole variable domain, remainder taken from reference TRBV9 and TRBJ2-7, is DSGVTQTPKHLITATGQRVTLRCSPRSGDLSVYWYQQSLDQGLQFLIQYYNGEERAKGNILERFSAQQFPDLHSELNLSSLELGDSALYFCASSVDLGSSYEQYFGPGTRLTVT.

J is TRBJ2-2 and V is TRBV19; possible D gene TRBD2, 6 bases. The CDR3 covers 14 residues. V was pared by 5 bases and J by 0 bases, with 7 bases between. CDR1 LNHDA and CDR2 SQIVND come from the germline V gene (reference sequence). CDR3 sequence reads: CASSWRANTGELFF. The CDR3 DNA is TGTGCCAGTAGTTGGAGGGCGAACACCGGGGAGCTGTTTTTT.

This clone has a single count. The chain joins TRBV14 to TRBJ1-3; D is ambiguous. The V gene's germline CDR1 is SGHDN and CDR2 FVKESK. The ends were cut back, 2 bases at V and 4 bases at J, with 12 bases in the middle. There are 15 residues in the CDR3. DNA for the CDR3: TGTGCCAGCAGCCAACAAATGGGAGCGGGAAACACCATATATTTT. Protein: CASSQQMGAGNTIYF.

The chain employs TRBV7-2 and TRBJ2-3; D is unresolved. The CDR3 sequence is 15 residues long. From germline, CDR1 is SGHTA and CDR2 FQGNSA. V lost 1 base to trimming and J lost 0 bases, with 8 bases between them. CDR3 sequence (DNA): TGTGCCAGCAGCTTAGTCTCGAGTAGCACAGATACGCAGTATTTT. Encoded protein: CASSLVSSSTDTQYF.